These 28 T cell receptor beta chains were sequenced from one sample in a study of blood T cells in healthy people across ages. Sample-barcoded 5' priming and a J-beta primer mix drove a second PCR of 7 to 11 cycles. Via MiXCR, TCRdb re-called the 5' RACE reads, giving one row per CDR3 protein. The data contain roughly 860,000 distinct CDR3 sequences, about 59% of them singletons. Material: blood. The source is a young man in good health.

The chain joins TRBV7-2 to TRBJ2-5, with D perhaps assigned TRBD1 or TRBD2 (5 bases each). This CDR3 is 15 amino acids long. Trimming pared 4 bases from V and 4 bases from J, leaving 16 bases between. The germline V gene encodes CDR1 SGHTA and CDR2 FQGNSA. The CDR3 sequence is CASSSRQGRGETQYF. The CDR3 DNA reads as TGTGCCAGCAGCTCGCGGCAGGGACGAGGAGAGACCCAGTACTTC.

Notes on this clonotype: A read error is possible here, since a much larger clone lies one base away. CDR3 amino acids: CASSLDLSQNLPQHF. In nucleotides, the CDR3 is TGCGCCAGCAGCCTTGACCTATCCCAAAATCTGCCCCAGCATTTT. V usage is TRBV5-1 and J usage is TRBJ1-5; no firm D call. Germline V gives CDR1 SGHRS, CDR2 YFSETQ. The CDR3 totals 15 residues.

This chain joins TRBV29-1 and TRBJ2-1; 7 bases match TRBD2. The CDR3 length is 14 residues. The V gene's germline CDR1 is SQVTM and CDR2 ANQGSEA. The V and J ends lost 6 bases and 9 bases, in that order; junction bases with no gene match: 14. CDR3 in amino acids: CSVGGTNKFSEQFF. The DNA for the CDR3 is TGCAGCGTCGGGGGGACGAATAAGTTCAGTGAGCAGTTCTTC.

This clonotype has more than one count but fewer than ten. The chain links TRBV5-1 to TRBJ2-7, with D possibly matching TRBD1 (5 bases). V lost 2 bases and J 0 bases, leaving 12 bases between the germline ends. This CDR3 comprises 15 residues. Germline CDR1 SGHRS, CDR2 YFSETQ. DNA for the CDR3: TGCGCCAGCAGCTTAGGCAGGGTAAGCTCCTACGAGCAGTACTTC. Translation gives CASSLGRVSSYEQYF. Based on the CDR3 plus reference TRBV5-1 and TRBJ2-7, the full variable domain is KAGVTQTPRYLIKTRGQQVTLSCSPISGHRSVSWYQQTPGQGLQFLFEYFSETQRNKGNFPGRFSGRQFSNSRSEMNVSTLELGDSALYLCASSLGRVSSYEQYFGPGTRLTVT.

This clonotype was seen ten or more times. J is TRBJ2-6 and V is TRBV20-1; TRBD1 is a possible D gene (5 bases). V lost 4 bases and J lost 0, with 10 bases in between. Germline-derived CDR1 and CDR2 are DFQATT and SNEGSKA (reference sequence). The CDR3 runs 15 residues. Written as DNA, the CDR3 is TGCAGTGCTATCCGACAGAGCTCTGGGGCCAACGTCCTGACTTTC. Translation: CSAIRQSSGANVLTF.

The chain carries TRBV5-1 and TRBJ2-7; D possibly corresponds to TRBD1 (5 bases). Germline loops: CDR1 SGHRS, CDR2 YFSETQ. The CDR3 consists of 12 residues. Trimming took off 5 bases at V and 2 bases at J, with 8 bases between the two ends. CDR3 region: CASRGQAYEQYF. The CDR3 DNA reads as TGCGCCAGCAGGGGGCAGGCCTACGAGCAGTACTTC.

This clonotype was recorded a few times. V and J are TRBV4-2 and TRBJ2-3, with no clear D. V lost 1 base, J lost 0 bases, and 11 bases lay in between. Germline CDR1 LGHNA, CDR2 YNFKEQ. The CDR3 spans 16 residues. The CDR3 coding sequence is TGTGCCAGCAGCCAAGTGACGACCTCTAGCACAGATACGCAGTATTTT. It encodes CASSQVTTSSTDTQYF.

This clonotype was picked up a small number of times. The chain uses TRBV20-1 and TRBJ2-5; D is possibly TRBD1 or TRBD2 (6 bases each). The CDR3 contains 12 residues. Germline lookup yields CDR1 DFQATT and CDR2 SNEGSKA (reference sequence). CDR3 sequence reads: CSPGAEKETQYF. The DNA of the CDR3 is TGCAGCCCGGGGGCAGAGAAAGAGACCCAGTACTTC.

CDR3 sequence (DNA): TGTGCCAGCAGTTCGGGACAGGGGAGGGGGACTGAAGCTTTCTTT. Translated, it gives CASSSGQGRGTEAFF. The chain combines TRBV28 with TRBJ1-1, with TRBD1 identical over 10 bases. Trimming cost V 4 bases and J 5 bases; bases outside gene matches: 7. The CDR3 is made up of 15 amino acids. Germline V gives CDR1 MDHEN, CDR2 SYDVKM.

The J gene is TRBJ2-7, the V gene TRBV20-1; D call uncertain. Germline V lookup: CDR1 DFQATT, CDR2 SNEGSKA (reference sequence). Trimming pared 6 bases from V and 4 bases from J, leaving 19 bases between. This CDR3 spans 14 amino acids. DNA of the CDR3: TGCAGTGCCATCTCCGCAGACTGGGATTACGAGCAGTACTTC. It yields the protein CSAISADWDYEQYF.

The chain has TRBV5-1 and TRBJ1-1; no firm D call. Trimming removed 8 bases at V and 0 bases at J, with 14 bases between. This CDR3 is 14 amino acids long. Germline CDR1 reads SGHRS; CDR2 reads YFSETQ. CDR3 loop: CASRPTPMNTEAFF. For the CDR3, the DNA is TGCGCCAGTAGGCCGACCCCCATGAACACTGAAGCTTTCTTT.

This clonotype has a handful of counts. This rearrangement joins TRBV3-1 to TRBJ2-1; the D gene is possibly TRBD2 (7 bases). The CDR3 is 16 residues long. The germline V and J ends were trimmed by 1 base and 4 bases, with 14 bases remaining between them. The germline V gene has CDR1 LGHDT and CDR2 YNNKEL (reference sequence). DNA for the CDR3: TGTGCCAGCAGCCAAGGGGGCGGGGGCCAATACAATGAGCAGTTCTTC. Translating it yields CASSQGGGGQYNEQFF.

This chain joins TRBV12-3 or TRBV12-4 and TRBJ2-5; no reliable D call. The V end lost 1 base, the J end lost 1 base, and 7 bases lay between the germline ends. This CDR3 has 14 amino acids. CDR3 bases: TGTGCCAGCAGTTTAGAGGCGGTCCAAGAGACCCAGTACTTC. It translates to CASSLEAVQETQYF.

This chain joins TRBV2 and TRBJ2-7; TRBD1 might be the D (6 bases). The CDR3 runs 13 residues. Germline V gives CDR1 SNHLY, CDR2 FYNNEI. The V and J ends lost 10 bases and 1 base respectively, with 14 bases between them. The CDR3 sequence: CAIETGTSYEQYF. The CDR3 nucleotides are TGTGCCATCGAAACCGGGACATCCTACGAGCAGTACTTC.

The chain uses TRBV9 and TRBJ2-1; 7 bases are shared with TRBD2. The CDR3 sequence is 14 residues long. Trimming took 2 bases from V and 4 from J; bases not matched to a gene: 3. CDR1 SGDLS and CDR2 YYNGEE come from the germline V gene. As DNA, the CDR3 is TGTGCCAGCAGCGTGGCTAGCGGTTACAATGAGCAGTTCTTC. Protein sequence: CASSVASGYNEQFF.

The chain is built from TRBV20-1 and TRBJ2-5; 7 bases line up with TRBD2. The CDR3 loop spans 15 amino acids. Germline trimming cut 0 bases from V and 9 bases from J; bases unmatched to any gene: 13. CDR1 is DFQATT, CDR2 SNEGSKA, per germline (reference sequence). CDR3 protein: CSARDRDQMGRAQYF. The CDR3 nucleotides are TGCAGTGCTAGAGATCGGGACCAGATGGGGAGGGCCCAGTACTTC.

The rearrangement links TRBV10-3 to TRBJ2-6; the D is unclear. This CDR3 has 14 amino acids. With 3 bases removed from V and 4 bases from J, the gap between germline ends came to 7 bases. CDR1 ENHRY and CDR2 SYGVKD come from the germline V gene. CDR3 sequence reads: CAISDVTGANVLTF. For the CDR3, the DNA is TGTGCCATCAGTGATGTAACCGGGGCCAACGTCCTGACTTTC.

A note on this clonotype: An end of the junction differs from the germline gene, which may be a read error. The genes are TRBV12-3 or TRBV12-4 and TRBJ2-3; D is possibly TRBD1 (5 bases). The CDR3 is 14 amino acids. Here the CDR3 reads CASSLTVRTDAQYF. For the CDR3, the DNA is TGTGCCAGCAGTTTGACAGTAAGAACAGATGCGCAGTATTTT.

The V and J genes are TRBV5-5 and TRBJ1-5; no definite D call. V lost 0 bases and J lost 6, with 10 bases in between. The CDR3 contains 14 residues. The germline gives CDR1 SGHKS, CDR2 YYEKEE (reference sequence). This CDR3 is CASSLATVGQPQHF. The CDR3 nucleotides read TGTGCCAGCAGCTTGGCCACTGTAGGTCAGCCCCAGCATTTT. Full variable domain (remainder filled in from reference TRBV5-5 and TRBJ1-5): DAGVTQSPTHLIKTRGQQVTLRCSPISGHKSVSWYQQVLGQGPQFIFQYYEKEERGRGNFPDRFSARQFPNYSSELNVNALLLGDSALYLCASSLATVGQPQHFGDGTRLSIL.

This clonotype appeared a few times. The chain joins TRBV28 to TRBJ2-5; maybe TRBD2 (6 bases). This CDR3 is built from 12 residues. The V and J ends lost 4 bases and 11 bases respectively, with 14 bases between them. CDR1 is MDHEN, CDR2 SYDVKM, per germline. CDR3 coding DNA: TGTGCCAGCAGTTGGGCCGGCCGGGAGCAGTACTTC. Its translation is CASSWAGREQYF.

This clonotype was found a few times. V gene TRBV4-2 combines with J gene TRBJ2-1, with D perhaps given as TRBD1 or TRBD2 (5 bases each). Germline V CDR1 and CDR2: LGHNA, YNFKEQ. This CDR3 contains 14 residues. V shed 2 bases and J shed 12 bases, with 17 bases lying between them. As DNA, the CDR3 is TGTGCCAGCAGCCAAAGGGACCCCGCTCGGGGGCAGTTCTTC. Encoded protein: CASSQRDPARGQFF.

The chain recombines TRBV12-3 or TRBV12-4 with TRBJ2-4; D is perhaps TRBD1 or TRBD2 (6 bases each). The germline V and J ends were trimmed by 3 bases and 13 bases, with 19 bases remaining between them. This CDR3 comprises 14 residues. CDR3 nucleotides: TGTGCCAGCAGTTTCGACAGGCCTTCGGGGGAGCAGTACTTC. Amino acids: CASSFDRPSGEQYF.

This clonotype has just a few counts. V and J are TRBV6-4 and TRBJ2-1, with D possibly being TRBD2 (6 bases). Between the trimmed V and J ends, which lost 3 bases and 5 bases, there was a span of 8 bases. Germline CDR1 and CDR2: MRHNA and SNTAGT. CDR3 length: 13 residues. The CDR3 DNA sequence: TGTGCCAGCAGTGAACTAGCCGACAATGAGCAGTTCTTC. Protein: CASSELADNEQFF.

A note on this clonotype: The junction does not match germline at one end; this may be a read error. The rearrangement joins TRBV12-3 or TRBV12-4 to TRBJ2-7, with TRBD1 as a possible D gene (5 bases). The CDR3 consists of 13 residues. The CDR3 DNA reads as TGTGCCAGCAGTTTCGACAGCTCCGACGAGCAGTACTTC. Residues: CASSFDSSDEQYF.

The V and J genes are TRBV20-1 and TRBJ1-2; 8 nucleotides agree with TRBD1. CDR3 length: 12 residues. Trimming cost V 4 bases and J 6 bases; bases outside gene matches: 4. Germline assignment: CDR1 DFQATT and CDR2 SNEGSKA (reference sequence). CDR3 in amino acids: CSANQGANGYTF. DNA of the CDR3: TGCAGTGCTAACCAGGGGGCGAATGGCTACACCTTC.

V is TRBV7-9 and J is TRBJ2-5, with TRBD1 matching over 7 bases. Germline assignment: CDR1 SEHNR and CDR2 FQNEAQ (reference sequence). This CDR3 region has 14 residues. With 5 bases clipped from V and 4 bases from J, the junction kept 7 bases outside the gene matches. CDR3 sequence: CASSRDSEAETQYF. CDR3 coding DNA: TGTGCCAGCAGCCGGGACAGTGAAGCAGAGACCCAGTACTTC.

This chain joins TRBV25-1 and TRBJ2-7, with 13 bases aligning to TRBD2. J gave up 4 bases and V 8 bases, and 8 bases lay outside the gene matches. This CDR3 is built from 15 residues. The germline gives CDR1 MGHDK, CDR2 SYGVNS. CDR3 in amino acids: CASRPPGLAGYEQYF. CDR3 nucleotide sequence: TGTGCCAGCCGACCCCCGGGACTAGCGGGATACGAGCAGTACTTC.

The genes are TRBV5-1 and TRBJ1-1; D is possibly TRBD1 (5 bases). The V end was cut by 0 bases, the J end by 5 bases, with 14 bases between. CDR1 is SGHRS and CDR2 is YFSETQ in the germline V gene. CDR3 length equals 15 residues. The CDR3 DNA follows: TGCGCCAGCAGCTTGGCTCAAGGGGATGGGACTGAAGCTTTCTTT. It yields the protein CASSLAQGDGTEAFF.